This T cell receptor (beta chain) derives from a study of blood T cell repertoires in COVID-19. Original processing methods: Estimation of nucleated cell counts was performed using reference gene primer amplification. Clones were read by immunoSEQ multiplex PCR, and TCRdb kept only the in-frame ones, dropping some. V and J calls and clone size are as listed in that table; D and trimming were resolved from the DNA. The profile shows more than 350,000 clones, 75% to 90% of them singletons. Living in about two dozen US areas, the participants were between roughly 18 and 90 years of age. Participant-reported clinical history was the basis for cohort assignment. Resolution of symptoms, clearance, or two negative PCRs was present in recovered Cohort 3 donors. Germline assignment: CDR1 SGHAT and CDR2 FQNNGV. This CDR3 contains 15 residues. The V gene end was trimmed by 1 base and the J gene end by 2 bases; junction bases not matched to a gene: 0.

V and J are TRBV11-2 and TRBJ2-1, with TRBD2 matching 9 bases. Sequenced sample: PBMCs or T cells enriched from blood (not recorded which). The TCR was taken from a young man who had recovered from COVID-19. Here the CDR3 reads CASSLGLAAYNEQFF. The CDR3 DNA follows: TGTGCCAGCAGCTTAGGACTAGCGGCCTACAATGAGCAGTTCTTC.